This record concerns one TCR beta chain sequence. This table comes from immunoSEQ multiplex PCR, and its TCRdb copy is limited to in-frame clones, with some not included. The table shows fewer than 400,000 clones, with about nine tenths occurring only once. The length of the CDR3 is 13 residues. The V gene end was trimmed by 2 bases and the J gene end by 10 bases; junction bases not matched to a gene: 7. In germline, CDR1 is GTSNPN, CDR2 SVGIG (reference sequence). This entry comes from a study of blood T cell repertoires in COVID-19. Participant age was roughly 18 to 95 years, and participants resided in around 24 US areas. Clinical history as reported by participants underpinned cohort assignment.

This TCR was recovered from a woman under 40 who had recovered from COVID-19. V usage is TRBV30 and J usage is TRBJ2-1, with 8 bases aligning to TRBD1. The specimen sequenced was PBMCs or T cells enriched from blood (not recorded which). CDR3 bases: TGTGCCTGGAGTTCTCAGGGGGCAAGAGAGCAGTTCTTC. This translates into CAWSSQGAREQFF.